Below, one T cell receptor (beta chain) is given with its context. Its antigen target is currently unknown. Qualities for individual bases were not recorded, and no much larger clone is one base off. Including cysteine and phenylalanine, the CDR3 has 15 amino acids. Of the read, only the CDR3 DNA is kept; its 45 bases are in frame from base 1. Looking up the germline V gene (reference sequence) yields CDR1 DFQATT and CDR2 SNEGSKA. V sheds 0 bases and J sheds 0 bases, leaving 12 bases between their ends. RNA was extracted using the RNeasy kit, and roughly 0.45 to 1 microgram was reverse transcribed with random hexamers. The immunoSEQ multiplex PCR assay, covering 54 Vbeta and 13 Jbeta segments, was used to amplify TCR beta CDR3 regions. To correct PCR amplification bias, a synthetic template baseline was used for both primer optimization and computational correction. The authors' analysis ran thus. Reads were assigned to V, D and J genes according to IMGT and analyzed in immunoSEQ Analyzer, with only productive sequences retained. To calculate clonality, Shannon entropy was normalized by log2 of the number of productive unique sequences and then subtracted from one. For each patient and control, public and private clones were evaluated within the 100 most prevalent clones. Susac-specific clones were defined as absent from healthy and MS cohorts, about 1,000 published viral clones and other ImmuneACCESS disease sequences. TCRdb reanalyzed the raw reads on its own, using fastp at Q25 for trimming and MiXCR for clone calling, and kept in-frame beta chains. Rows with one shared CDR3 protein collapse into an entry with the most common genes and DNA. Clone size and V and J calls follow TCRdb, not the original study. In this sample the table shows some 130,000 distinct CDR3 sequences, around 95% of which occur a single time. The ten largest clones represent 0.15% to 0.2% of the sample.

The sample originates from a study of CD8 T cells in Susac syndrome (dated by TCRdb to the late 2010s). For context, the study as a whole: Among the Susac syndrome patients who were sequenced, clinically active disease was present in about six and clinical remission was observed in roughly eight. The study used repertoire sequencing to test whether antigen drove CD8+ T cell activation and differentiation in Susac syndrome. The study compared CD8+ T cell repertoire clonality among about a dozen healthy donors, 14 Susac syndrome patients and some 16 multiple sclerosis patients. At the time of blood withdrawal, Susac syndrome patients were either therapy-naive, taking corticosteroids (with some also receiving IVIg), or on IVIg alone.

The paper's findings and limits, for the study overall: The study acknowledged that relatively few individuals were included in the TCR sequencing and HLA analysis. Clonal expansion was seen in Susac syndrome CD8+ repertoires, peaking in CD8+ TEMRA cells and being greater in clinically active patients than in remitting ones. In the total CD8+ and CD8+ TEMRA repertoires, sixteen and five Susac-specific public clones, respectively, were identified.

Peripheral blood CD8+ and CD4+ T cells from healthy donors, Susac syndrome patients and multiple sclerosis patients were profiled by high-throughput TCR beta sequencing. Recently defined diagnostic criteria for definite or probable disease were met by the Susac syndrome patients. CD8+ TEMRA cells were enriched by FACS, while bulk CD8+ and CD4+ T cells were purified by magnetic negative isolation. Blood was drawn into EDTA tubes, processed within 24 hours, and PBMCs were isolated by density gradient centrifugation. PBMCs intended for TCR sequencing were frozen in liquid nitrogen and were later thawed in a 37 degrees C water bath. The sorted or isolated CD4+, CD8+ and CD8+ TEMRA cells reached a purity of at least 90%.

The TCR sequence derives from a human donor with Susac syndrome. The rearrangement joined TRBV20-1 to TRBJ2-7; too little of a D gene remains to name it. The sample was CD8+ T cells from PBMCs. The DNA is TGCAGTGCTAGAGATAAGGGATCTCCCTCCTACGAGCAGTACTTC. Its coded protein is CSARDKGSPSYEQYF.